This TCR beta chain was observed in a study of T cell responses to AZD1222 COVID-19 vaccine. Trimming pared 6 bases from V and 1 base from J, leaving 12 bases between. CDR3 length equals 14 residues. The germline CDR1 and CDR2 sequences are MDHEN and SYDVKM. Study findings and constraints: Across the whole spike, CD4 TCRs peaked at regions 160-218 and 743-854.

A remark on this clone: Its specificity is not known.

Measured with immunoSEQ multiplex PCR; TCRdb has only the in-frame clones, and not every one. The sample holds 250,000 to 300,000 clones; around 92% are singletons and the top ten take roughly 0.51%. This TCR came from an adult who received the AZD1222 COVID-19 vaccine. Here the sequenced sample was peripheral blood, taken 28 days after the second AZD1222 dose. The chain is built from TRBV28 and TRBJ1-1; no definite D call. CDR3 nucleotides: TGTGCCAGCAGCGGCTGGGGAAGGAACACTGAAGCTTTCTTT. Protein: CASSGWGRNTEAFF.